Shown below are 13 T cell receptor beta chains from a single sample sequenced in a study of massively parallel sequencing of T cell beta chains. Via MiXCR, TCRdb re-called the 5' RACE reads, giving one row per CDR3 protein. The sample comprises around 4,300 distinct CDR3 sequences, 35% to 45% of which are singletons, and 3% rests with the top ten. The sequencing sample was made of commercial RNA from peripheral blood pooled from many donors. All receptors come from a pool of human donors in good health; the sample was commercial RNA pooled from many donors.

This chain uses TRBV20-1 with TRBJ2-5, with D possibly TRBD2 on 7 matching bases. This CDR3 has 11 residues. V lost 7 bases to trimming and J lost 6 bases, with 12 bases between them. Germline assignment: CDR1 DFQATT and CDR2 SNEGSKA (reference sequence). DNA of the CDR3: TGCAGTGGCGAGGGGGGGCAGACCCAGTACTTC. As protein: CSGEGGQTQYF.

V gene TRBV13 combines with J gene TRBJ2-7; D gene unclear. CDR3 size: 16 residues. Germline CDR1 PRHDT, CDR2 FYEKMQ (reference sequence). The V end lost 0 bases, the J end lost 3 bases, and 15 bases lay between the germline ends. The CDR3 DNA follows: TGTGCCAGCAGCTTAGGAGTATTGGGGAAAGTCTACGAGCAGTACTTC. This codes for CASSLGVLGKVYEQYF.

Only a few counts were recorded for this clonotype. The V and J genes are TRBV4-2 and TRBJ2-2; weak D call: TRBD2 (5 bases). The CDR3 loop spans 11 amino acids. V lost 11 bases, J lost 4 bases, and 8 bases lay in between. Looked up from germline, CDR1 is LGHNA and CDR2 is YNFKEQ. The CDR3: CASGGTGELFF. The CDR3 DNA reads as TGTGCCTCCGGAGGCACCGGGGAGCTGTTTTTT.

As to this clonotype: Sequence at one end of the junction differs from germline and may be a read error. The V gene is TRBV5-1, the J gene TRBJ2-3; no reliable D call. Germline CDR1 SGHRS, CDR2 YFSETQ. The CDR3 totals 14 residues. CDR3 residues: CASSGGRLTDTQCF. CDR3 nucleotides: TGCGCCAGCAGCGGTGGACGCCTCACAGATACGCAGTGTTTT. The full variable domain, rest sourced from reference TRBV5-1 and TRBJ2-3, is KAGVTQTPRYLIKTRGQQVTLSCSPISGHRSVSWYQQTPGQGLQFLFEYFSETQRNKGNFPGRFSGRQFSNSRSEMNVSTLELGDSALYLCASSGGRLTDTQCFGPGTRLTVL.

This clonotype came up once. The chain couples TRBV4-2 to TRBJ1-1, with D perhaps TRBD1 (6 bases). Trimming took 3 bases from V and 0 from J, leaving 11 bases between them. Germline lookup yields CDR1 LGHNA and CDR2 YNFKEQ. This CDR3 comprises 15 residues. CDR3 region: CASSHRTAMNTEAFF. The DNA of the CDR3 is TGTGCCAGCAGCCACAGGACAGCCATGAACACTGAAGCTTTCTTT.

Comment on this clonotype: Being one base from a much bigger clone, this may be a read error. The CDR3 sequence: CSAGQGDQPHHF. The CDR3 coding sequence is TGCAGTGCTGGACAGGGGGATCAGCCCCATCATTTT. The chain is built from TRBV20-1 and TRBJ1-5; 10 positions match TRBD1. Germline values: CDR1 DFQATT, CDR2 SNEGSKA (reference sequence). The CDR3 length is 12 residues.

This rearrangement joins TRBV5-1 to TRBJ2-5; D perhaps matches TRBD1 (5 bases). This CDR3 is built from 14 residues. Germline values: CDR1 SGHRS, CDR2 YFSETQ. Deletions cut 2 bases from V and 0 bases from J, with 8 bases between. DNA for the CDR3: TGCGCCAGCAGCTTAGGGGCCCACCAAGAGACCCAGTACTTC. This sequence encodes CASSLGAHQETQYF.

This clonotype has only a few counts. The V gene is TRBV19, the J gene TRBJ1-1; D remains ambiguous. Germline CDR1 reads LNHDA; CDR2 reads SQIVND (reference sequence). V was trimmed by 6 bases and J by 0 bases, leaving 11 bases between them. The CDR3 has 14 residues. Here the CDR3 DNA reads TGTGCCAGTAGCGCGGGTGGATTGAACACTGAAGCTTTCTTT. Its protein product is CASSAGGLNTEAFF.

The genes are TRBV6-2 or TRBV6-3 and TRBJ2-7; 7 positions match TRBD2. The germline gives CDR1 MNHEY, CDR2 SVGEGT. The V and J ends lost 5 bases and 7 bases, in that order; junction bases with no gene match: 8. CDR3 length: 13 residues. CDR3 protein: CASSPTVAGEQYF. The CDR3 nucleotides read TGTGCCAGCAGTCCAACGGTAGCGGGTGAGCAGTACTTC.

This clonotype was detected only a few times. The chain couples TRBV7-3 to TRBJ1-1; D ambiguous. The V gene's germline CDR1 is SGHTA and CDR2 FQGTGA. V was trimmed by 0 bases and J by 5 bases, leaving 7 bases between them. The CDR3 has 13 residues. The CDR3 loop reads CASSLTLGTEAFF. CDR3 nucleotides: TGTGCCAGCAGCTTAACTTTGGGAACTGAAGCTTTCTTT.

The chain joins TRBV4-2 to TRBJ2-7; D is perhaps TRBD2 (5 bases). This CDR3 has 11 amino acids. Deletions cut 4 bases from V and 7 bases from J, with 8 bases between. Per the germline V gene, CDR1 is LGHNA and CDR2 is YNFKEQ. CDR3 residues: CASSPGVEQYF. The CDR3 DNA follows: TGTGCCAGCAGCCCCGGGGTTGAGCAGTACTTC.

In the case of this clonotype: A much larger clone lies one base from this, so it may be a read error. V gene TRBV10-3 combines with J gene TRBJ1-3; D unclear. Germline CDR1 ENHRY, CDR2 SYGVKD. Trimming took off 0 bases at V and 1 base at J, with 7 bases between the two ends. This CDR3 has 15 amino acids. Here the CDR3 DNA reads TGTGCCATCAGTGAGTCCGTAGGTTCTGGAAACACCATATATTTT. Its translation: CAISESVGSGNTIYF.

The gene calls are TRBV20-1 and TRBJ2-7; no clear D gene. In germline, CDR1 is DFQATT, CDR2 SNEGSKA (reference sequence). V lost 1 base to trimming and J lost 2 bases, with 12 bases between them. The CDR3 sequence is 14 residues long. The CDR3 region has the DNA TGCAGTGCTAGAGTGGCCCGGTCAACCTACGAGCAGTACTTC. This codes for CSARVARSTYEQYF.